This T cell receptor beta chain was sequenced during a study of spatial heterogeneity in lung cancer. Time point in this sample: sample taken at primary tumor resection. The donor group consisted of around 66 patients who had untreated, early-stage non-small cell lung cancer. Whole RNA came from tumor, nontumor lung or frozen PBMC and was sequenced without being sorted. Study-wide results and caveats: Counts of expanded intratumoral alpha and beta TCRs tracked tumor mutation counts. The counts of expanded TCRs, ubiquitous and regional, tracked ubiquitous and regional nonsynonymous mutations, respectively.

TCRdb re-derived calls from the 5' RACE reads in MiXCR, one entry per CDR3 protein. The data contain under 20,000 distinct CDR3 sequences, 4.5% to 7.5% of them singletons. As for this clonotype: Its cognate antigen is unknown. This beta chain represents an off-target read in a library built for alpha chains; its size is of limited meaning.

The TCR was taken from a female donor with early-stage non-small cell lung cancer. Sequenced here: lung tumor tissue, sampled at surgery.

The CDR3 protein is CASSGMRGTSGSNEQFF. As DNA, the CDR3 is TGTGCCAGCAGTGGAATGCGAGGGACTAGCGGGAGTAATGAGCAGTTCTTC. V and J are TRBV25-1 and TRBJ2-1, with TRBD2 matching over 14 bases. This CDR3 comprises 17 residues. Germline CDR1 MGHDK, CDR2 SYGVNS. The V gene end was trimmed by 4 bases and the J gene end by 7 bases; junction bases not matched to a gene: 9.